These 7 T cell receptor beta chains came from one sample sequenced in a study of blood T cell repertoires in COVID-19. Assay used: immunoSEQ multiplex PCR; TCRdb lists only in-frame clones, some missing. The repertoire consists of roughly 29,000 clones, with approximately 93% occurring once and the leading ten covering around 0.8%. Sequenced input: peripheral blood. Receptors originate from a woman in her 70s with COVID-19, enrolled during active disease.

This clone came up once. The V call is TRBV27, the J call TRBJ2-7, with TRBD2 identical over 9 bases. From germline, CDR1 is MNHEY and CDR2 SMNVEV (reference sequence). CDR3 length: 16 residues. V dropped 4 bases and J dropped 5; count of bases not matched to a gene: 12. The CDR3 DNA reads TGTGCCAGCAGTTCCTTAGCGGGAGTTTTAGCCCACGAGCAGTACTTC. Its translation is CASSSLAGVLAHEQYF.

This sequence joins TRBV19 and TRBJ1-5; the D gene is possibly TRBD1 (6 bases). This CDR3 spans 15 amino acids. Germline CDR1 is LNHDA and CDR2 is SQIVND (reference sequence). The ends were cut back, 8 bases at V and 0 bases at J, with 14 bases in the middle. CDR3 loop: CASLGGGLSNQPQHF. CDR3 bases: TGTGCCAGTCTAGGGGGGGGGCTTAGCAATCAGCCCCAGCATTTT.

The rearrangement joins TRBV3-1 (or the pseudogene TRBV3-2) to TRBJ2-7; unclear D gene. The CDR3 is made up of 13 amino acids. V gave up 4 bases and J gave up 5 bases, with 12 bases separating them. Germline lookup yields CDR1 LGHDT and CDR2 YNNKEL (reference sequence). The CDR3 nucleotides are TGTGCCAGCAGCCGATCTGCGTCCCACGAGCAGTACTTC. Protein sequence: CASSRSASHEQYF.

The chain's CDR3 is CASSLLGETQYF. The CDR3 DNA is TGTGCCAGCAGTCTACTCGGTGAGACCCAGTACTTC. The chain links TRBV6-2 or TRBV6-3 to TRBJ2-5; D gene unclear. Trimming stripped 5 bases from V and 5 bases from J, with 9 bases between. Per germline, CDR1 MNHEY and CDR2 SVGEGT. This CDR3 spans 12 amino acids.

V usage is TRBV28 and J usage is TRBJ2-6; perhaps TRBD1 as D (5 bases). The CDR3 runs 17 residues. Trimming removed 1 base from V and 1 base from J, with 11 bases in between. In germline, CDR1 is MDHEN, CDR2 SYDVKM. Here the CDR3 DNA reads TGTGCCAGCAGTTTATTCGGTCAGGGATCTGGGGCCAACGTCCTGACTTTC. Protein product: CASSLFGQGSGANVLTF.

The rearrangement joins TRBV3-1 (or the pseudogene TRBV3-2) to TRBJ2-4; D not resolved. Looked up from germline, CDR1 is LGHDT and CDR2 is YNNKEL (reference sequence). The CDR3 contains 17 residues. The ends were cut back, 5 bases at V and 4 bases at J, with 21 bases in the middle. CDR3 bases: TGTGCCAGCAGCGCGTCGGGTCCCATTTGCAAAAAAAACATTCAGTACTTC. It translates to CASSASGPICKKNIQYF.

This clone was seen only a few times. This chain uses TRBV28 with TRBJ2-1, with a weak D call TRBD1 (5 bases). Between the trimmed V and J ends, which lost 2 bases and 4 bases, there was a span of 12 bases. Germline CDR1 reads MDHEN; CDR2 reads SYDVKM. The CDR3 is made up of 15 amino acids. CDR3 region: CASSLQGRLYNEQFF. CDR3 bases: TGTGCCAGCAGTTTACAGGGTCGCTTATACAATGAGCAGTTCTTC.